Below, one TCR beta chain is given with its context. Its antigen is not yet known. No base quality values were provided; no much bigger clone lies one nucleotide off. After removal of 5 bases from V and 6 bases from J, the junction retains 12 bases not matched to a gene. From the cysteine up to the phenylalanine, the CDR3 has a length of 16 residues. The entry retains the CDR3 DNA only, 48 bases that are in frame from base 1. Taken from the germline V gene, the CDR1 and CDR2 loops are SGHTA and FQGNSA. Library preparation employed the immunoSEQ multiplex PCR assay. For the multiplex PCR, a mixture combining 60 forward primers for TCR Vbeta segments and 13 reverse primers for TCR Jbeta segments was used. The CDR3 region of rearranged TCR beta genes was amplified from genomic DNA by a multiplex PCR assay. The amplified TCR beta libraries were sequenced on the Illumina HiSeq System as 87-base-pair reads. Processing in the source paper ran as follows. Across the roughly 640 repertoires, a later analysis counted 75 million to 90 million unique TCR beta chains, approximately 10 million of which were shared by at least two donors. A nearest-neighbor algorithm error-corrected the raw reads and collapsed the reads into unique sequences, merging closely related sequences to remove PCR and sequencing errors. CDR3 sequences were aligned to IMGT reference sequences to assign V, D and J gene segments. For a sequence to be retained, at least a six-nucleotide match to both a V gene segment and a J gene segment was required. Rearrangements were called productive when the CDR3 lacked stop codons and stayed in frame with V and J; all others were non-productive. CDR3 was defined by IMGT convention, running from the second conserved V-encoded cysteine to the conserved J-encoded phenylalanine. In an earlier analysis of around 640 of the donors, sequences lacking an unambiguous match to a single V gene segment were excluded. An earlier analysis of several hundred of the donors classified V segments as functional when productive rearrangements were above 56.7% and as segregating when the standard deviation between donors was above 5%. A statistical classification framework was built for diagnosing cytomegalovirus status from the catalog of TCR beta chain sequences. In a later analysis, V and J genes were assigned by comparing TCR nucleotide sequences against IMGT/GENE-DB human TR gene sequences. The TCRdist pipeline was used in a later analysis to assign CDR3 sequences and most-parsimonious VDJ recombination scenarios. A later analysis defined each TCR beta chain by its CDR3 amino acid sequence plus V-gene family, and excluded reads lacking a unique V-gene family. As a way to deal with suspected cross-contamination and a sequencing artifact, a later analysis dropped 592 nucleotide sequences that were highly shared and had low generation probability. For each public chain, a later analysis derived a clonal expansion index from normalized ranks of inferred template counts within each repertoire. In a later analysis, generation probabilities were computed using a VDJ recombination model fitted to out-of-frame rearrangements, and the results were checked against IGoR. In a later analysis, hypergeometric tests were used to score TCR-TCR, TCR-HLA and TCR-CMV co-occurrence, with a repertoire-size bias correction applied to TCR pairs. False discovery rates were estimated in a later analysis by permuting HLA or CMV assignments 20 times. A later analysis grouped co-occurring TCRs with DBSCAN, adding TCRdist sequence similarity when clustering within HLA-allele-positive subsets. For co-occurrence clustering, repertoires with fewer than 30,000 or more than 120,000 public chains were excluded, along with about five repertoires with anomalous nucleotide sharing. The clones in this table, taken by TCRdb from immuneACCESS, are in-frame only. Not every clone is retained; where verified, under half of the shortfall comes from an unresolved V gene, and the cause of the rest is unknown. V, J and clone size were drawn from that table, and D and trimming were deduced from the DNA. Here the sample has about 120,000 clones; around 76% occur a single time. 30% of the sample rests with the top ten.

This entry is derived from a study of cytomegalovirus exposure and HLA in healthy donors (dated by TCRdb to the late 2010s). General notes on the study: An earlier analysis of 587 of the donors reported approximately 280 Gb of sequence data and about 120 million unique TCR beta sequences obtained from some 170 million T cells. An early release that covered about 600 HLA-typed donors contained approximately 290 gigabases of sequencing data and 80 million or so unique TCR sequences. The genetic ancestry cluster associated with self-reported Caucasian donors included 81% of the roughly 400 genotyped donors. The study aimed to test whether cataloging public T cell receptors could reveal signatures of past pathogen exposure. The T cell repertoires of some 670 subjects were profiled by immunosequencing and related to cytomegalovirus serostatus. Along with the approximately 700-subject first cohort, a separate validation cohort of over a hundred different subjects was used. To predict cytomegalovirus infection status, the study brought together high-throughput TCR immunosequencing, statistical association of individual TCRs with disease status, and machine learning. A later analysis re-examined previously published TCR beta repertoires from several hundred donors and added high-resolution HLA genotyping to investigate patterns of TCR occurrence. The later analysis used no new phenotypic data to find candidate immune exposures, relying instead on TCR beta sequences and their occurrence across donors. In an earlier analysis of over 550 of the donors, high-throughput TCR beta sequencing was used to judge whether each TCR beta V gene segment behaved as functional or pseudogenic. Donor age, sex, ethnicity and CMV serostatus were compiled together with the repertoire data. In a later genetic analysis, genome-wide SNP genotypes for about 55% of the roughly 700 donors were used, and that subset was treated as a discovery cohort. Every repertoire in the discovery cohort had been generated on one and the same sequencing platform. HLA typing covered class I and class II loci at four-digit resolution. The number of typed donors differed by locus: 629-630 for A, B, C, DRB1 and DQB1; 500 to 550 for DQA1; 606 for DPA1; and 400 to 480 for DPB1. Roughly 5 DR-DQ haplotypes were handled as single units for association and clustering, since linkage in the cohort was strong. Among roughly 400 genotyped donors of the cohort, an average of about 220,000 unique TCR beta nucleotide sequences was sequenced per donor, of which 15% to 20% were non-productive.

The cohort consisted of 650 to 700 healthy bone marrow donors. All cohort members were sampled while nominally healthy, although unrecorded immune exposures were likely present. The donor tested CMV seropositive, placing the donor among the 289 seropositive members of the cohort. Every donor gave a peripheral blood sample, and the peripheral blood mononuclear cells from that sample were used for TCR beta sequencing. Genomic DNA extraction from the blood cell samples was performed with the Qiagen DNeasy Blood Extraction Kit. What the research found in general, with its limitations: A further reported finding was that TCR beta sequences accurately predicted the HLA-A and HLA-B alleles for most subjects in the first cohort. A later analysis found that most CMV-associated TCR beta chains appeared HLA-restricted, with HLA associations seemingly driven largely by CMV exposure. Compared with the roughly 700-donor mean, donors in an Asian-associated ancestry cluster had fewer N-insertions in productive TCRs, according to a later genetic analysis. In the study, 150 to 200 TCR beta chains were listed as associated with cytomegalovirus. The only immune exposure information available for the cohort was CMV serostatus. Most TCR sequences were observed very rarely across donors, whereas some public TCRs were present in many individuals. When HLA alleles, especially DR and DQ, strongly co-occurred, attributing TCR associations to individual alleles was difficult. Because the 87-base-pair reads could not distinguish some IMGT-functional V segments, including TRBV6-2 and TRBV6-3, those segments were excluded. According to the authors, the approach could potentially be generalized to other disease states and immunological phenotypes. A later genetic analysis associated a missense DCLRE1C variant with V-gene and J-gene trimming of TCR beta chains, and an independent cohort replicated the association. In a later analysis, HLA-associated TCR beta chains were found to be more clonally expanded and to have lower generation probabilities than equally common non-associated chains. In this cohort, only TCR beta chains were sequenced, and detectable features were limited by the absence of alpha or paired-chain data. Sequencing depth was assumed to be roughly uniform across donors in the presence/absence analyses, though that assumption may not hold. According to a later analysis, parvovirus B19, influenza, CMV and Epstein-Barr virus appeared linked to several top co-occurrence clusters. Because counts were too low, 15 to 20 rarely observed V segments, including chromosome 9 orphons, were excluded from the earlier analysis of a few hundred of the donors. In vitro tests confirmed that a few of the cytomegalovirus-associated TCR beta chains recognize cytomegalovirus antigens. A later analysis associated roughly 17,000 TCR beta sequences with specific HLA alleles at a false discovery rate of 0.05. Broadly in line with IMGT annotations, most TCR beta V segments showed up in productive rearrangements about 87% or about 30% of the time in an earlier analysis of 450 to 750 of the donors. According to a later analysis, TCR association rates differed among HLA loci, with DRB1 alleles showing the most associated TCRs and HLA-C alleles showing the fewest. HLA typing was unavailable for some donors at each locus, so association tests used only the typed subset. The classifier was reported to diagnose cytomegalovirus status with high specificity and sensitivity in both the original cohort and the validation cohort. The sequencing pipeline was judged likely to have produced a cluster of highly shared sequence variants as a technical artifact. Correlated functional status among segregating V segments might be attributable to linkage disequilibrium, but an unknown experimental factor could not be ruled out.

The chain is encoded by TRBV7-2 joined to TRBJ2-1, and 8 junctional nucleotides match TRBD2. The specimen was PBMCs. The source is a man aged 60 to 75 in good health and CMV-seropositive. The DNA sequence follows: TGTGCCAGCAGCGCAGTACTAGCGGCCGGGGCCAATGAGCAGTTCTTC. Its translation is CASSAVLAAGANEQFF.